These T cell receptor beta chains were read from a single sample in a study of OX40 agonist ivuxolimab in advanced cancers. Clones were read by immunoSEQ multiplex PCR, and TCRdb kept only the in-frame ones, dropping some. The table includes around 63,000 clones, approximately 90% detected once. The sample was CD4+ or CD8+ T cells sorted from blood, taken in a trial of the OX40 agonist ivuxolimab. Receptors were obtained from an adult with an advanced solid tumor such as melanoma, head and neck, liver or kidney cancer. The CDR3 runs from the conserved cysteine through the conserved F or W. Fields, in order: clone size, V gene, D gene, J gene, CDR3 DNA, CDR3 protein. The D gene is left open where the match is weak. A row's size may be missing; if present it is once, few, many or a size class.

>.|TRBV15|TRBD2|TRBJ2-3
TGTGCCACCAGCAGAGATAGCGGGTACACAGATACGCAGTATTTT
CATSRDSGYTDTQYF
>.|TRBV10-3|.|TRBJ1-2
TGTGCCATCCCCAAGGCGGAAGGGGCGGATGGCTACACCTTC
CAIPKAEGADGYTF
>.|TRBV6-1|.|TRBJ2-5
TGTGCCAGCAGGGCCCTGGGGGCCCAGTACTTC
CASRALGAQYF
>.|TRBV18|TRBD1|TRBJ1-5
TGTGCCAGCTCACCAGGGACAGGGGGAAATCAGCCCCAGCATTTT
CASSPGTGGNQPQHF
>.|TRBV7-6|TRBD1|TRBJ1-1
TGTGCCAGCAGCTTAGGAACAGGGGAAAATGAAGCTTTCTTT
CASSLGTGENEAFF
>.|TRBV5-6|TRBD1|TRBJ2-1
TGTGCCAGCAGCTTCGGTCCAGGGGGCTACAATGAGCAGTTCTTC
CASSFGPGGYNEQFF
>.|TRBV7-2|.|TRBJ2-6
TGTGCCAGCAGCTCGACGGGCCAGGGGAGCTCTGGGGCCAACGTCCTGACTTTC
CASSSTGQGSSGANVLTF
>.|TRBV5-1|TRBD2|TRBJ2-3
TGCGCCAGCAGCCCCGGTTCAGCGGGAGGGAGGAAAGATACGCAGTATTTT
CASSPGSAGGRKDTQYF
>.|TRBV11-3|TRBD1|TRBJ1-1
TGTGCCAGCAGCTTAGGGACAGGGGGTGGCACTGAAGCTTTCTTT
CASSLGTGGGTEAFF
>.|TRBV12-5|TRBD1|TRBJ2-7
TGTGCTAGTGGTTTGTTACCGGGACAGGAGACCTACGAGCAGTACTTC
CASGLLPGQETYEQYF
>.|TRBV7-2|.|TRBJ2-7
TGTGCCAGCAGCGGACAGATGAGGGGCGAGCAGTACTTC
CASSGQMRGEQYF
>.|TRBV7-3|TRBD1|TRBJ2-2
TGTGCCAGCAGCTTACCCCGGGGACAGAGCACCGGGGAGCTGTTTTTT
CASSLPRGQSTGELFF
>.|TRBV11-2|.|TRBJ1-1
TGTGCCAGCAGCTTAGAGCCCGGACGGACCGAAGCTTTCTTT
CASSLEPGRTEAFF
>.|TRBV28|.|TRBJ1-1
TGTGCCAGCAGGCTTTTGAACACTGAAGCTTTCTTT
CASRLLNTEAFF
>.|TRBV19|TRBD2|TRBJ2-7
TGTGCCAGTAGTCATACTAGCGGGAGGTCCTACGAGCAGTACTTC
CASSHTSGRSYEQYF
>.|TRBV4-1|TRBD1|TRBJ2-7
TGCGCCAGCAGCCAGGATTGGGGACAGGGCCCTGGGGAGCAGTACTTC
CASSQDWGQGPGEQYF
>.|TRBV19|TRBD2|TRBJ2-1
TGTGCCAGTAGTAGGACTAGTGTCGATCTTCGGGAGCAGTTCTTC
CASSRTSVDLREQFF
>few|TRBV7-9|.|TRBJ2-3
TGTGCCAGCAGCCGGGACACCTCTGGCACAGATACGCAGTATTTT
CASSRDTSGTDTQYF
>.|TRBV9|.|TRBJ1-6
TGTGCCAGCAGCGTCGGAGTAACCCGGAATAATTCACCCCTCCACTTT
CASSVGVTRNNSPLHF
>once|TRBV29-1|.|TRBJ1-2
TGCAGCGTTATAAACAGGGTTAGGGGAGTTCATGGCTACACCTTC
CSVINRVRGVHGYTF
>.|TRBV12-2|.|TRBJ2-3
TGTGCAAGTCGCTTCCCCGAGGGGGGGGCGCAGTATTTT
CASRFPEGGAQYF
>.|TRBV25-1|.|TRBJ1-1
TGTGCCAGCAGTGGGGACACTGAAGCTTTCTTT
CASSGDTEAFF
>.|TRBV7-8|.|TRBJ2-6
TGTGCCAGCAGCTCTAGCTCTGGGGCCAACGTCCTGACTTTC
CASSSSSGANVLTF
>.|TRBV19|TRBD1|TRBJ2-6
TGTGCCAGCTCGACCGGGACAGGGGTCGGCAACGTCCTGACTTTC
CASSTGTGVGNVLTF
>.|TRBV2|.|TRBJ2-5
TGTGCCAGCAGTGAAGTGAATCGGGGTGAGACCCAGTACTTC
CASSEVNRGETQYF
>.|TRBV7-2|.|TRBJ2-7
TGTGCCAGCAGCTTATTTCTACATTCGAACTACGAGCAGTACTTC
CASSLFLHSNYEQYF
>.|TRBV6-5|TRBD1|TRBJ1-1
TGTGCCAGCATCACAGGGGTGGGTGAAGCTTTCTTT
CASITGVGEAFF
>once|TRBV7-2|.|TRBJ2-7
TGTGCCAGCAGCTCCCCCCGGGGCGCGGGCTCCTACGAGCAGTACTTC
CASSSPRGAGSYEQYF
>.|TRBV15|TRBD1|TRBJ2-7
TGTGCCACCAGCAGAGATGACAGGGACGACGAGCAGTACTTC
CATSRDDRDDEQYF
>.|TRBV14|.|TRBJ2-3
TGTGCCAGCAGCCAAGGACAGCTTAGCACAGATACGCAGTATTTT
CASSQGQLSTDTQYF
>.|TRBV28|.|TRBJ1-5
TGTGCCAGCAGTTTAACTTCAGGGGACCAGCCCCAGCATTTT
CASSLTSGDQPQHF
>.|TRBV4-1|.|TRBJ2-7
TGCGCCAGCAGCCACCCACAGGGTCGCTTGTCCGAGCAGTACTTC
CASSHPQGRLSEQYF
>.|TRBV7-2|.|TRBJ2-7
TGTGCCAGCAGCTTAGAGCGAGGGGGGTACGAGCAGTACTTC
CASSLERGGYEQYF
>once|TRBV19|TRBD1|TRBJ1-4
TGTGCCAGTAGTATCGGACAGGTCCGCAATGAAAAACTGTTTTTT
CASSIGQVRNEKLFF
>.|TRBV19|.|TRBJ2-7
TGTGCCAGTAGTTTATACTCCGGGACCCGAGACGAGCAGTACTTC
CASSLYSGTRDEQYF
>many|TRBV4-2|TRBD1|TRBJ1-1
TGTGCCAGCAGCCAAGATCTAGTCGACAGGGGGTCTGAAGCTTTCTTT
CASSQDLVDRGSEAFF
>.|TRBV5-4|TRBD1|TRBJ1-3
TGTGCCAGCAGCCCCGGGACAGTAAAGCTTGGAAACACCATATATTTT
CASSPGTVKLGNTIYF
>.|TRBV18|.|TRBJ1-1
TGTGCCAGCTCACCACAGGCGGCAGGGTGGTCTGAAGCTTTCTTT
CASSPQAAGWSEAFF
>.|TRBV11-2|TRBD2|TRBJ2-5
TGTGCCAGCAGCTTATTAGCGGGGGCACAAGAGACCCAGTACTTC
CASSLLAGAQETQYF
>.|TRBV5-4|.|TRBJ2-5
TGTGCCAGCAGCTTGGGACCTCAAGAGACCCAGTACTTC
CASSLGPQETQYF
>.|TRBV19|.|TRBJ1-2
TGTGCCAGTAGTTCACTCCTCGCTTGGGAAAACGTCCTCTATGGCTACACCTTC
CASSSLLAWENVLYGYTF
>.|TRBV15|TRBD1|TRBJ1-1
TGTGCCACCCAGGGACAGGGGAACACTGAAGCTTTCTTT
CATQGQGNTEAFF
>.|TRBV7-8|.|TRBJ2-5
TGTGCCAGCAGCATTAGACTAGTTCAAGAGACCCAGTACTTC
CASSIRLVQETQYF
>.|TRBV11-3|.|TRBJ2-3
TGTGCCAGCAGCACCTCGGGGCGGGCTAAAGATACGCAGTATTTT
CASSTSGRAKDTQYF
>.|TRBV10-3|.|TRBJ2-1
TGTGCCATCAGTGAATTTGGCAATGAGCAGTTCTTC
CAISEFGNEQFF